This record concerns one T cell receptor (beta chain) sequence. Its antigen is still unknown. A much larger clone is a single base away; this may be a read error. The sample originates from a study of T cells after yellow fever vaccination. Study-level findings and limits: Though weaker, the secondary response peaked faster, on day 5 versus 15. Post-booster reappearance was seen for most primary-vaccination clones (around 97% CD4, 75% to 90% CD8).

MiXCR was run by TCRdb on the 5' RACE reads, yielding one entry per CDR3 protein. The sample holds about 240,000 distinct CDR3 sequences, about 7.1% seen once. The input for sequencing was CD4+ T cells sorted from PBMCs, taken 15 days after the yellow fever booster vaccination. This sequence originates from a man aged 25-45 years who received the YFV17D yellow fever vaccine.

The CDR3 sequence: CSVGGQVANQYF. As DNA, the CDR3 is TGCAGCGTTGGGGGGCAGGTGGCGAACCAGTACTTC. V is TRBV29-1 and J is TRBJ2-5, with a tentative D call TRBD1 (6 bases). CDR1 and CDR2 from the germline V gene are SQVTM and ANQGSEA. The CDR3 has 12 residues. The V gene lost 4 bases and the J gene lost 10 bases, with 16 bases spanning the gap.